This T cell receptor (beta chain) was recovered during a study of blood T cell repertoires in COVID-19. Whole-study context: Sites in the United States, Italy and Spain provided acute and convalescent COVID-19 samples. From T cells, B-cell-depleted T cells, or PBMCs came the material, which was cDNA or gDNA.

Authors' data handling: Amplification with reference gene primers provided the estimates of nucleated cell counts. The repertoire was sequenced with immunoSEQ multiplex PCR; TCRdb's copy has only in-frame clones and lacks some. The DNA gave D and trimming, while V, J and clone size come from that table. The sample consists of tens of thousands of clones, more than 90% of them appearing once. V was pared by 0 bases and J by 3 bases, with 6 bases of the junction left unmatched. In germline, CDR1 is SGHTA, CDR2 FQGNSA. CDR3 length equals 18 residues. The sequencing input was peripheral blood. This chain joins TRBV7-2 and TRBJ2-1, with TRBD2 matching over 12 bases. The TCR comes from a human donor in a cohort sampled during active COVID-19. The CDR3 here is CASSLAGGLAGGYNEQFF. The CDR3 DNA reads TGTGCCAGCAGCTTAGCGGGGGGACTAGCGGGCGGCTACAATGAGCAGTTCTTC.